Each of the 7 T cell receptor beta chains below was sequenced from the same sample in a study of T cells in Graves' hyperthyroidism and ophthalmopathy. RNA transcripts served as the template for amplifying TCR beta CDR3 regions. In the first-round RT-PCR of the TCR CDR3, the HTBI primer set was used. TCRdb reprocessed the multiplex PCR reads with MiXCR, giving one entry per CDR3 protein. Among about 110,000 distinct CDR3 sequences listed, 16% were seen once. Sample: blood. The receptors here all came from a woman between 50 and 59 years old with Graves' hyperthyroidism.

This clonotype was counted ten times or more. The chain uses TRBV28 and TRBJ1-2, with 9 bases fitting TRBD1. Germline lookup yields CDR1 MDHEN and CDR2 SYDVKM. V was pared by 6 bases and J by 7 bases, with 9 bases of the junction left unmatched. The CDR3 is made up of 14 amino acids. The chain's CDR3 is CASRRTGGAGGYTF. The CDR3 DNA is TGTGCCAGCAGGCGAACAGGGGGCGCCGGTGGCTACACCTTC.

The chain recombines TRBV28 with TRBJ1-1, with unresolved D. V was clipped by 0 bases and J by 5 bases, with 19 bases between them. Per the germline V gene, CDR1 is MDHEN and CDR2 is SYDVKM. The CDR3 loop spans 17 amino acids. CDR3 DNA: TGTGCCAGCAGTTTATGGGGCTTTGGGTCCCCCGGGACTGAAGCTTTCTTT. It yields the protein CASSLWGFGSPGTEAFF.

This clonotype was counted at least ten times. This chain links TRBV4-2 with TRBJ2-7; TRBD2 might be the D (5 bases). Germline assignment: CDR1 LGHNA and CDR2 YNFKEQ. V was pared by 4 bases and J by 1 base, with 8 bases between. The CDR3 covers 13 residues. This chain's CDR3 is CASSPSRSYEQYF. DNA for the CDR3: TGTGCCAGCAGCCCTAGCAGATCCTACGAGCAGTACTTC.

This clonotype appeared many times. V gene TRBV28 combines with J gene TRBJ1-5, with D hard to call. Deletions cut 2 bases from V and 2 bases from J, with 10 bases between. There are 15 residues in the CDR3. The germline V gene encodes CDR1 MDHEN and CDR2 SYDVKM. CDR3 bases: TGTGCCAGCAGTTTAACGGGATATGGCAATCAGCCCCAGCATTTT. Protein: CASSLTGYGNQPQHF.

The sample holds many counts of this clonotype. V gene TRBV20-1 combines with J gene TRBJ2-3; TRBD2 agrees at 11 bases. V lost 0 bases to trimming and J lost 3 bases; unmatched junction nucleotides: 5. The CDR3 loop spans 16 amino acids. Germline V gives CDR1 DFQATT, CDR2 SNEGSKA (reference sequence). This CDR3 reads CSARDLAGGPTDTQYF. The DNA for the CDR3 is TGCAGTGCTAGAGATTTAGCGGGAGGGCCAACAGATACGCAGTATTTT.

As regards this clonotype: This sequence may be a read error, since a much larger clone differs from it by one base. The rearrangement joins TRBV28 to TRBJ1-1; D remains ambiguous. Per germline, CDR1 MDHEN and CDR2 SYDVKM. The CDR3 is made up of 14 amino acids. CDR3 coding DNA: TGTGTCAGCAGTGGGCCCGGGGATAACACTGAAGCTTTCTTT. Translated, it gives CVSSGPGDNTEAFF. Variable domain in full (rest from reference TRBV28 and TRBJ1-1): DVKVTQSSRYLVKRTGEKVFLECVQDMDHENMFWYRQDPGLGLRLIYFSYDVKMKEKGDIPEGYSVSREKKERFSLILESASTNQTSMYLCVSSGPGDNTEAFFGQGTRLTVV.

Many counts were recorded for this clonotype. This sequence joins TRBV30 and TRBJ2-1; 13 bases line up with TRBD2. Germline V gene data show CDR1 as GTSNPN and CDR2 as SVGIG (reference sequence). CDR3 size: 18 residues. With 1 base clipped from V and 1 base from J, the junction kept 7 bases outside the gene matches. The CDR3 protein is CAWSALTSGRHSYNEQFF. CDR3 sequence (DNA): TGTGCCTGGAGTGCCTTGACTAGCGGGAGGCATTCCTACAATGAGCAGTTCTTC.